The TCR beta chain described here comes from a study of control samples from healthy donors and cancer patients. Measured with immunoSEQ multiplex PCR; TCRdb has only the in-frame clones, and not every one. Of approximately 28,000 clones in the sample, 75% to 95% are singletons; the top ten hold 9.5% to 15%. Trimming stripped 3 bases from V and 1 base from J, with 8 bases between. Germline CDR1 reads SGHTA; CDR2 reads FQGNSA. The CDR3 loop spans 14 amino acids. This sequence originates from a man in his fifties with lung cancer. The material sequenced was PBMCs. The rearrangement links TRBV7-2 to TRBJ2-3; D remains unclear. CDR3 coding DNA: TGTGCCAGCAGCTTTGCGCAGGGCACAGATACGCAGTATTTT. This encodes CASSFAQGTDTQYF.